The rows below give T cell receptor beta chains drawn from one sample of a study of blood T cells in healthy people across ages. TCRdb processed the 5' RACE reads anew with MiXCR; each CDR3 protein has one entry. The sample contains over 1,500,000 distinct CDR3 sequences, about 49% of which appear only once. The source material was blood. The receptor source for this set is a woman in her 40s in good health. The CDR3 runs from the conserved cysteine through the conserved F or W. The D gene is left open where the match is weak. For some rows the clone size is stated as once, few or many, or as a class when expanded; others skip it.

v_gene	d_gene	abundance	j_gene	CDR3nt	CDR3aa
TRBV7-9	TRBD1	-	TRBJ2-3	TGTGCCAGCAGCTCCGGTACAGGGGGCGCTTCAGATACGCAGTATTTT	CASSSGTGGASDTQYF
TRBV15	-	-	TRBJ2-5	TGTGCCACCAGCAGCGCCGGCAGGGGAGAGACCCAGTACTTC	CATSSAGRGETQYF
TRBV6-2/TRBV6-3	-	many	TRBJ2-5	TGTGCCAGCAGCCACGACGGGGACCCGCTGCTGATCCAGTACTTC	CASSHDGDPLLIQYF
TRBV7-9	-	-	TRBJ2-5	TGTGCCAGCAGCTTAGATGGAGACAGGCGTATTGGAGAGACCCAGTACTTC	CASSLDGDRRIGETQYF
TRBV5-1	-	-	TRBJ2-1	TGCGCCAGCAGCTCTCCGGTACAGGGAGCTGAGCAGTTCTTC	CASSSPVQGAEQFF
TRBV20-1	TRBD2	-	TRBJ2-3	TGCAGTGCTAGCGGGGGGTTAATTAGCACAGATACGCAGTATTTT	CSASGGLISTDTQYF
TRBV9	-	-	TRBJ2-7	TGTGCCAGCAGCGCAGGGACAGGTCAGGGAGCGGGGTCCTACGAGCAGTACTTC	CASSAGTGQGAGSYEQYF
TRBV28	-	few	TRBJ2-4	TGTGCCAGCAGTTATCCTGCGGCCAAAAACATTCAGTACTTC	CASSYPAAKNIQYF
TRBV7-7	-	few	TRBJ2-3	TGTGCTAGCAGCACCTCCGGTAGGAGAGGGGATACGCAGTATTTT	CASSTSGRRGDTQYF
TRBV10-3	-	few	TRBJ2-1	TGTGCCATCAGTGAGTCGATGGTGGGATTAAGCTCCTACAATGAGCAGTTCTTC	CAISESMVGLSSYNEQFF
TRBV29-1	TRBD2	many	TRBJ2-5	TGCAGCGTTATAGCGGGGGTGACCCAGTACTTC	CSVIAGVTQYF
TRBV4-2	-	-	TRBJ1-2	TGTGCCAGCAGCCAAGATGAGAGGGCTGGTGGCTACACCTTC	CASSQDERAGGYTF
TRBV12-3/TRBV12-4	TRBD1	-	TRBJ1-4	TGTGCCAGCAGAGCCACAGGGGCCCCAACTAATGAAAAACTGTTTTTT	CASRATGAPTNEKLFF
TRBV7-2	TRBD1	-	TRBJ1-1	TGTGCCAGCAGCTTAGTCGGACAGGGCCGAATGGCTTTCTTT	CASSLVGQGRMAFF
TRBV6-2/TRBV6-3	-	-	TRBJ2-1	TGTGCCAGCACTAATAGACAAACCTACAATGAGCAGTTCTTC	CASTNRQTYNEQFF
TRBV6-2/TRBV6-3	-	-	TRBJ1-1	TGTGCCAGCAGCTACCGGGGAGGCGCCGAAGCTTTCTTT	CASSYRGGAEAFF
TRBV15	TRBD1	-	TRBJ2-5	TGTGCCACCGTCAACAGGGGTGGTGAGACCCAGTACTTC	CATVNRGGETQYF
TRBV7-2	TRBD1	-	TRBJ1-6	TGTGCCAGCAGCTTAGACAGGGGAATGAATTCACCCCTCCACTTT	CASSLDRGMNSPLHF
TRBV19	-	once	TRBJ1-2	TGTGCCAGTAGTATAGGGGGCTGGGACTATGGCTACACCTTC	CASSIGGWDYGYTF
TRBV18	TRBD1	-	TRBJ1-2	TGTGCCAGCTCCCGCGACAGGGGAGGAAATGGCTACACCTTC	CASSRDRGGNGYTF
TRBV20-1	TRBD2	-	TRBJ2-3	TGCAGTGCTAGTGTGCGGGGGGGTCGCACAGATACGCAGTATTTT	CSASVRGGRTDTQYF
TRBV7-6	TRBD2	-	TRBJ2-3	TGTGCCAGCAGCGTAGCGGGGGCCTCCCCCACAGATACGCAGTATTTT	CASSVAGASPTDTQYF
TRBV20-1	-	-	TRBJ2-1	TGCAGTGCTAGACCGCCGGTGGGCGTTGAGCAGTTCTTC	CSARPPVGVEQFF
TRBV20-1	-	-	TRBJ2-5	TGCAGTGCTAGAGTAAACGAGGTAGTGGAGACCCAGTACTTC	CSARVNEVVETQYF
TRBV4-3	-	-	TRBJ2-1	TGCGCCAGCAGCCAAGAATATTACCCTTACTCCTACAATGAGCAGTTCTTC	CASSQEYYPYSYNEQFF
TRBV7-2	-	-	TRBJ1-2	TGTGCCAGCAGAACTCCCTATGGCTACACCTTC	CASRTPYGYTF
TRBV7-9	-	few	TRBJ2-1	TGTGCCAGCAGCCCCCCCCTCGGGAGCCTCAATGAGCAGTTCTTC	CASSPPLGSLNEQFF
TRBV11-2	-	-	TRBJ1-1	TGTGCCAGCTCTAAGGAGGGGCGGACTGAAGCTTTCTTT	CASSKEGRTEAFF
TRBV6-5	TRBD1	few	TRBJ2-7	TGTGCCAGCAGTTGGTTGGGAGCCGGGACAGGGGTCCACGAGCAGTACTTC	CASSWLGAGTGVHEQYF
TRBV7-2	TRBD2	-	TRBJ2-7	TGTGCCAGCAGCAGAGAAGGCCTAGCGGGAGGGGGGTCCTACGAGCAGTACTTC	CASSREGLAGGGSYEQYF
TRBV5-1	-	few	TRBJ2-1	TGCGCCAGCAGCCCGGGACTCCACTCCTACAATGAGCAGTTCTTC	CASSPGLHSYNEQFF
TRBV27	TRBD2	few	TRBJ2-1	TGTGCCAGCAGTTTATATTTAGCGGGTGACTCCTACAATGAGCAGTTCTTC	CASSLYLAGDSYNEQFF
TRBV27	-	once	TRBJ2-7	TGTGCCAGCAGGAAAGACCCGGGACCCCAATACGAGCAGTACTTC	CASRKDPGPQYEQYF
TRBV6-1	TRBD1	-	TRBJ2-1	TGTGCCAGCAGAGAACAGGGGGTTTACTACGATGAGCAGTTCTTC	CASREQGVYYDEQFF
TRBV28	-	few	TRBJ1-5	TGTGCCAGCACCTCCGGCAATCAGCCCCAGCATTTT	CASTSGNQPQHF
TRBV2	-	few	TRBJ2-1	TGTGCCAGCAGTGAAGACATCCCATCCCGCATCAATGAGCAGTTCTTC	CASSEDIPSRINEQFF
TRBV18	-	-	TRBJ2-4	TGTGCCAGCTCACCACCAGAGCTAGCCAAAAACATTCAGTACTTC	CASSPPELAKNIQYF
TRBV5-1	-	once	TRBJ2-7	TGCGCCAGCAGCTTGGAAGCGGACGCTCACTACGAGCAGTACTTC	CASSLEADAHYEQYF
TRBV5-1	TRBD1	once	TRBJ2-5	TGCGCCAGCAGCACGGGACAGGGGGTAATAGAGACCCAGTACTTC	CASSTGQGVIETQYF
TRBV28	-	once	TRBJ2-3	TGTGCCACCAACATAAAGGGGTATGATGGGACAGATACGCAGTATTTT	CATNIKGYDGTDTQYF
TRBV20-1	TRBD1	-	TRBJ1-5	TGCAGTGCTGCCGGGACAGGGCGAGGTCAGCCCCAGCATTTT	CSAAGTGRGQPQHF
TRBV7-2	TRBD1	few	TRBJ1-1	TGTGCCAGCAGCTTAGAGCCCGGGACAGGGGCAGCTTTCTTT	CASSLEPGTGAAFF
TRBV7-9	-	-	TRBJ2-1	TGTGCCAGCAGCTCCGTAAGGGCGGGCAGGCCCAATGAGCAGTTCTTC	CASSSVRAGRPNEQFF
TRBV27	-	few	TRBJ2-7	TGTGCCAGCAGTACCCTCGGGTTCGAGCAGTACTTC	CASSTLGFEQYF
TRBV6-2/TRBV6-3	TRBD2	-	TRBJ2-2	TGTGCCAGCAGGCGACTAGCGGGGGGGCCTGAGACCGGGGAGCTGTTTTTT	CASRRLAGGPETGELFF
TRBV5-1	TRBD2	-	TRBJ2-5	TGCGCCAGCAGACCTAGTCTAGCGGGGACTTACAATGAGCAGTACTTC	CASRPSLAGTYNEQYF
TRBV2	TRBD2	few	TRBJ2-7	TGTGCCACCGGCGGGCGGGGGACCTACGAGCAGTACTTC	CATGGRGTYEQYF
TRBV11-2	-	-	TRBJ2-3	TGTGCCAGCAGCCTCATATTCACAGGCACAGATACGCAGTATTTT	CASSLIFTGTDTQYF
TRBV5-1	-	-	TRBJ1-4	TGCGCCAGCAGCTTGGACGCAACTGAAAAACTGTTTTTT	CASSLDATEKLFF
TRBV18	-	-	TRBJ2-7	TGTGCCAGCTCACCACTTCAGCGGGCTTCAGACTACGAGCAGTACTTC	CASSPLQRASDYEQYF
TRBV27	TRBD1	-	TRBJ1-2	TGTGCCAGCAGTTTACAGGGACAGGGGAGCTATGGCTACACCTTC	CASSLQGQGSYGYTF
TRBV7-2	TRBD2	-	TRBJ2-2	TGTGCCAGCAGCTTAGTCCCTATAGCGGGGGGGTACGGGGAGCTGTTTTTT	CASSLVPIAGGYGELFF
TRBV2	-	-	TRBJ2-7	TGTGCCAGCAGTGAACTGGGACCATCCTACGAGCAGTACTTC	CASSELGPSYEQYF
TRBV29-1	TRBD1	few	TRBJ2-3	TGCAGCGTTGATTCCAGGGGGCTAGATACGCAGTATTTT	CSVDSRGLDTQYF
TRBV21-1	-	-	TRBJ1-1	TGTGCCAGCCAGGGTTCCACGGGTAGATTGAGCACTGAAGCTTTCTTT	CASQGSTGRLSTEAFF
TRBV15	-	-	TRBJ1-2	TGTGCCACCAGCCCAGGCTATGGCTACACCTTC	CATSPGYGYTF